Included here is one TCR beta chain sequence, with context. Its specificity is unknown. The sample belongs to a study of T cells after yellow fever vaccination. Study-level information: Each low-cell-number fraction was prepared by means of SMART-Seq v4 Ultra Low Input. General study results and limits: The booster response re-showed most primary clones: approximately 95% CD4, about 89% CD8.

TCRdb processed the 5' RACE reads anew with MiXCR; each CDR3 protein has one entry. The table records about 630,000 distinct CDR3 sequences, roughly 12% of them present only once. Per the germline V gene, CDR1 is SQVTM and CDR2 is ANQGSEA. The ends were cut back, 4 bases at V and 7 bases at J, with 23 bases in the middle. The CDR3 sequence is 16 residues long. The sequencing here drew on PBMCs, taken on the day of the yellow fever booster vaccination. This sequence originates from a man aged 25 to 45 who received the YFV17D yellow fever vaccine. The genes are TRBV29-1 and TRBJ2-1; D perhaps matches TRBD2 (5 bases). CDR3 loop: CSVVILLGGLGNEQFF. The CDR3 coding sequence is TGCAGCGTTGTAATCCTCCTAGGAGGTCTGGGAAATGAGCAGTTCTTC.